One sample yielded the 19 T cell receptor beta chains listed below, sequenced in a study of T cell clonality in common variable immunodeficiency. The method was immunoSEQ multiplex PCR; TCRdb's version includes in-frame clones alone and lacks a portion of them. This sample carries 57,000 or so clones, none of them present only once. Sequencing was done on a sample of peripheral blood mononuclear cells. These receptor sequences come from a person aged 18 to 70 in good health.

This clone was recorded at least ten times. The CDR3 extends 3 residues past the end of the read, so its final part is completed from the germline J gene. The chain couples TRBV20-1 to TRBJ2-1, with a weak D call TRBD1 (6 bases). The V end lost 0 bases, the J end lost 5 bases, and 23 bases lay between the germline ends. Germline CDR1 reads DFQATT; CDR2 reads SNEGSKA (reference sequence). This CDR3 has 18 amino acids. The CDR3 sequence: CSARDLSAGTLKNNEQFF. Incomplete CDR3 DNA: TGCAGTGCTAGAGATCTCTCAGCCGGGACATTGAAGAACAATGAG.

This clone was observed many times. The read is 3 residues too short to cover the CDR3 end, so that end is filled in from the germline J gene. The chain recombines TRBV5-1 with TRBJ2-1; TRBD1 agrees at 9 bases. Germline V gene lookup returns CDR1 SGHRS and CDR2 YFSETQ. The CDR3 runs to 16 residues. V was clipped by 5 bases and J by 4 bases; unmatched bases: 10. The sequenced CDR3 bases are TGCGCCAGCAGGGAACCGGGACAGGGCCCTTACAATGAG. It yields the protein CASREPGQGPYNE. The full CDR3 sequence reads CASREPGQGPYNEQFF.

This clone has a count of ten or more. The CDR3 end lies 3 residues beyond the end of the read and is filled in from the germline J gene. V usage is TRBV4-1 and J usage is TRBJ1-1; D perhaps matches TRBD1 (6 bases). V was trimmed by 2 bases and J by 1 base, leaving 8 bases between them. Germline CDR1 reads MGHRA; CDR2 reads YSYEKL. CDR3 size: 14 residues. CDR3 sequence reads: CASSQTTGNTEAFF. The DNA read from the CDR3 is TGCGCCAGCAGCCAAACGACAGGGAACACTGAA.

Concerning this clone: The read is 3 residues too short to cover the CDR3 end, so that end is filled in from the germline J gene. The rearrangement uses TRBV7-3 and TRBJ1-2; D unresolved. The CDR3 covers 15 residues. Looked up from germline, CDR1 is SGHTA and CDR2 is FQGTGA. The CDR3 region is CASSPGLARTDTYTF. The CDR3 bases that were read are TGTGCCAGCAGCCCAGGACTAGCGCGCACAGATACC.

This clone was detected ten times or more. The CDR3 extends 3 residues past the end of the read, so its final part is completed from the germline J gene. The V call is TRBV11-2, the J call TRBJ2-2, with a weak D call TRBD2 (6 bases). With 2 bases removed from V and 2 bases from J, the gap between germline ends came to 9 bases. CDR1 and CDR2 from the germline V gene are SGHAT and FQNNGV. This CDR3 region has 15 residues. The CDR3: CASSLRGINTGELFF. Partial CDR3 DNA: TGTGCCAGCAGCTTACGGGGGATAAACACCGGGGAG.

This clone was observed at least ten times. The sequence runs out 3 residues before the end of the CDR3; the remainder is reconstructed from the germline J gene. The chain carries TRBV7-9 and TRBJ2-7, with 7 bases fitting TRBD2. Trimming at V came to 5 bases and at J to 4 bases, leaving 8 bases not matched to a gene. The CDR3 is made up of 14 amino acids. CDR1 is SEHNR, CDR2 FQNEAQ, per germline (reference sequence). CDR3 sequence: CASSPGTKIYEQYF. Partial CDR3 DNA: TGTGCCAGCAGCCCAGGGACTAAGATATACGAG.

This clone was seen ten or more times. The CDR3 end is not reached by the read, which stops 3 residues before it; the germline J gene fills it in. V and J are TRBV7-8 and TRBJ2-3; 9 bases map to TRBD2. V was pared by 1 base and J by 5 bases, with 4 bases of the junction left unmatched. The length of the CDR3 is 15 residues. Germline assignment: CDR1 SGHVS and CDR2 FQNEAQ. Partial CDR3 DNA: TGTGCCAGCAGCTTAGGCGGGGGGGTCGGAGATACG. Protein sequence: CASSLGGGVGDT. The entire CDR3 reads CASSLGGGVGDTQYF.

This clone has a count of ten or more. The read ends 3 residues shy of where the CDR3 ends; the end is completed using the germline J gene. J is TRBJ2-5 and V is TRBV6-1; 11 bases align to TRBD1. Germline trimming cut 0 bases from V and 5 bases from J; bases unmatched to any gene: 2. The V gene's germline CDR1 is MNHNS and CDR2 SASEGT. The CDR3 contains 15 residues. CDR3 DNA, as far as it was read: TGTGCCAGCAGTGAAGCGGACAGGGGGCGGGAGACC. Translation: CASSEADRGRET. The full CDR3 protein is CASSEADRGRETQYF.

This clone was recorded at least ten times. The part of the CDR3 DNA that was read is TGTGCCAGCTCACCACCTTCTTCCACAGATACG. It is translated as CASSPPSSTDT. The CDR3, in full, reads CASSPPSSTDTQYF. This chain links TRBV18 with TRBJ2-3; D remains unclear. The read stops 3 residues short of the end of the CDR3; the missing end is completed from the germline J gene. The germline CDR1 and CDR2 sequences are KGHSH and LQKENI. V dropped 0 bases and J dropped 2 bases, with 6 bases sitting between them. The CDR3 has 14 residues. Supplemented by reference TRBV18 and TRBJ2-3, the full variable domain reads NAGVMQNPRHLVRRRGQEARLRCSPMKGHSHVYWYRQLPEEGLKFMVYLQKENIIDESGMPKERFSAEFPKEGPSILRIQQVVRGDSAAYFCASSPPSSTDTQYFGPGTRLTVL.

This clone was recorded many times. The sequenced fragment ends 3 residues before the CDR3 boundary, so the rest is inferred from the germline J gene. V gene TRBV7-6 combines with J gene TRBJ2-6; D is unresolved. Germline values: CDR1 SGHVS, CDR2 FNYEAQ. V lost 1 base to trimming and J lost 4 bases, with 14 bases between them. The CDR3 sequence is 17 residues long. Incomplete CDR3 DNA: TGTGCCAGCAGCTTAGGGGCGTCTGGGCTCGGGGCCAACGTC. It translates to CASSLGASGLGANV. The whole CDR3 is CASSLGASGLGANVLTF.

This clone was observed many times. The read gets to within 3 residues of the CDR3 end, and the germline J gene fills in the rest. This chain joins TRBV7-9 and TRBJ2-7, with D unclear. The V end was cut by 4 bases, the J end by 5 bases, with 12 bases between. Germline CDR1 is SEHNR and CDR2 is FQNEAQ (reference sequence). This CDR3 is 13 amino acids long. The CDR3 loop reads CASSSTMKDEQYF. CDR3 bases read: TGTGCCAGCAGCTCTACCATGAAAGACGAG. The variable domain in full, completed from reference TRBV7-9 and TRBJ2-7, reads DTGVSQNPRHKITKRGQNVTFRCDPISEHNRLYWYRQTLGQGPEFLTYFQNEAQLEKSRLLSDRFSAERPKGSFSTLEIQRTEQGDSAMYLCASSSTMKDEQYFGPGTRLTVT.

This clone was seen repeatedly, ten times or more. The sequence runs out 3 residues before the end of the CDR3; the remainder is reconstructed from the germline J gene. The genes are TRBV9 and TRBJ1-5; TRBD1 aligns across 8 bases. Germline CDR1 SGDLS, CDR2 YYNGEE. V lost 3 bases, J lost 7 bases, and 6 bases stayed unmatched. The CDR3 extends over 14 amino acids. CDR3 amino acids: CASSETGAGQPQHF. The part of the CDR3 DNA that was read is TGTGCCAGCAGCGAGACAGGGGCAGGGCAGCCC.

There are a few counts of this clone. The read finishes 3 residues shy of the CDR3 end, and the germline J gene is used to complete it. The rearrangement uses TRBV18 and TRBJ1-4; D is uncertain. There are 13 residues in the CDR3. CDR1 is KGHSH, CDR2 LQKENI, per germline. Trimming pared 5 bases from V and 5 bases from J, leaving 9 bases between. Incomplete CDR3 DNA: TGTGCCAGCTCATTCGGGTTCAATGAAAAA. As protein: CASSFGFNEK. From start to end, the CDR3 is CASSFGFNEKLFF.

In this sample, this clone turned up many times. The CDR3 end is not reached by the read, which stops 3 residues before it; the germline J gene fills it in. This sequence joins TRBV20-1 and TRBJ2-6, with a weak D call TRBD1 (5 bases). From germline, CDR1 is DFQATT and CDR2 SNEGSKA (reference sequence). The V end was cut by 1 base, the J end by 2 bases, with 15 bases between. The CDR3 has 17 amino acids. The CDR3 DNA, read in part, is TGCAGTGCTAGAGGGCAGGGTCAAAAGGCTGGGGCCAACGTC. Translated, it gives CSARGQGQKAGANV. The whole CDR3 region reads CSARGQGQKAGANVLTF.

This clone appeared a few times. The DNA read from the CDR3 is TGCAGCGTTGAAGATCCGGTGTACGAGACG. Its translation: CSVEDPVYET. The entire CDR3 reads CSVEDPVYETQYF. The gene calls are TRBV29-1 and TRBJ2-3; D is unresolved. The read falls 3 residues short of the CDR3 end, and the missing part is taken from the germline J gene. The CDR3 runs to 13 residues. Germline CDR1 is SQVTM and CDR2 is ANQGSEA.

This clone was seen ten or more times. From the germline J gene comes the end of the CDR3, since the read stops 3 residues before it. The chain has TRBV11-3 and TRBJ2-2, with a possible D match to TRBD2 (5 bases). The CDR3 spans 14 residues. Germline V gives CDR1 SGHNT, CDR2 YENEEA. Trimming left V 0 bases short and J 4 bases short, with 6 bases between. The CDR3 loop is CASSLDAGTGELFF. The sequenced part of the CDR3 DNA is TGTGCCAGCAGCTTAGATGCGGGCACCGGGGAG.

This clone was recorded at least ten times. The CDR3 is cut off 3 residues early in the read; its end comes from the germline J gene. The V call is TRBV28, the J call TRBJ2-7; 8 bases match TRBD1. The CDR3 extends over 17 amino acids. CDR1 and CDR2 from the germline V gene are MDHEN and SYDVKM. J was trimmed by 2 bases and V by 5 bases; bases with no gene match: 14. The part of the CDR3 DNA that was read is TGTGCCAGCAGTACATCCCCACAGGGGGGATACACCTACGAG. As protein: CASSTSPQGGYTYE. The whole CDR3 sequence reads CASSTSPQGGYTYEQYF.

In its sample, this clone was seen many times. With the read ending 3 residues before the CDR3 end, the germline J gene is used to fill in that end. This chain uses TRBV30 with TRBJ2-4, with 7 positions matching TRBD1. Germline assignment: CDR1 GTSNPN and CDR2 SVGIG (reference sequence). The V and J ends lost 4 bases and 0 bases, in that order; junction bases with no gene match: 12. The CDR3 has 17 amino acids. The CDR3 protein is CAWKGANRLLAKNIQYF. The DNA read from the CDR3 is TGTGCCTGGAAGGGGGCGAACCGCTTGTTAGCCAAAAACATT. Full variable domain (outside the CDR3, taken from reference TRBV30 and TRBJ2-4): SQTIHQWPATLVQPVGSPLSLECTVEGTSNPNLYWYRQAAGRGLQLLFYSVGIGQISSEVPQNLSASRPQDRQFILSSKKLLLSDSGFYLCAWKGANRLLAKNIQYFGAGTRLSVL.

In its sample, this clone was seen many times. The CDR3 end falls 3 residues outside the read, so it is completed with the germline J gene. The V and J genes are TRBV5-1 and TRBJ2-1; 10 bases are shared with TRBD1. This CDR3 has 13 amino acids. J gave up 8 bases and V 6 bases, and 5 bases lay outside the gene matches. Germline V gene data show CDR1 as SGHRS and CDR2 as YFSETQ. The CDR3 DNA, read in part, is TGCGCCAGCAAGGGGACAGGGGCATATGAG. Its translation is CASKGTGAYE. The entire CDR3 reads CASKGTGAYEQFF. Using reference TRBV5-1 and TRBJ2-1 for the parts outside the CDR3, the full variable domain is KAGVTQTPRYLIKTRGQQVTLSCSPISGHRSVSWYQQTPGQGLQFLFEYFSETQRNKGNFPGRFSGRQFSNSRSEMNVSTLELGDSALYLCASKGTGAYEQFFGPGTRLTVL.